This T cell receptor (beta chain) is drawn from a study of human T cells and chemical hapten exposure. Trimming cost V 5 bases and J 3 bases, with 9 bases left between them. Germline V CDR1 and CDR2: MNHNY, SVGAGI (reference sequence). The CDR3 has 13 residues. Each cDNA molecule in the library carried unique molecular identifiers. TCRdb reanalysed the RACE reads using MiXCR and keeps one entry per CDR3 protein. Among 240,000 or so distinct CDR3 sequences listed, roughly 8.9% were seen once. The time point was: pre-sensitization, week 0. Treatment noted: therapeutic diphenylcyclopropenone sensitization with weekly scalp DPC. In its sample, this clonotype was seen a few times. Its antigen is still unknown. Study-wide results and caveats: PT1 expanded TCR numbers tracked positively with patch test score. Alopecia was present in the donors, so their immune response may differ from healthy people's.

This sequence originates from a woman in her 40s with alopecia areata. Some clones in this sample may be carry-over from other donors' samples. The rearrangement links TRBV6-6 to TRBJ2-3, with TRBD2 as a possible D gene (5 bases). The sample consisted of whole blood, taken in connection with sensitization to the hapten diphenylcyclopropenone (DPC). For the CDR3, the DNA is TGTGCCAGCAGTACGGGGAATACAGATACGCAGTATTTT. It specifies CASSTGNTDTQYF.